This passage covers 3 T cell receptor beta chains from one sample sequenced in a study of blood T cell repertoires in COVID-19. The method was immunoSEQ multiplex PCR; TCRdb's version includes in-frame clones alone and lacks a portion of them. The sample includes roughly 110,000 clones, around nine tenths seen only once; the top ten take approximately 1.3%. The sample taken for sequencing was peripheral blood. These receptors all stem from a woman younger than 45 with acute or convalescent COVID-19.

The chain carries TRBV25-1 and TRBJ1-1; D gene uncertain. V was trimmed by 1 base and J by 7 bases, leaving 7 bases between them. Germline loops: CDR1 MGHDK, CDR2 SYGVNS. The CDR3 runs 12 residues. CDR3 loop: CASSESAGEAFF. The CDR3 DNA reads as TGTGCCAGCAGTGAATCTGCAGGTGAAGCTTTCTTT.

The CDR3 DNA reads TGTGCCAGCAGCCAACAGGGGGCCGGGGAGCTGTTTTTT. It yields the protein CASSQQGAGELFF. V usage is TRBV7-3 and J usage is TRBJ2-2; the match to TRBD1 covers 8 bases. CDR1 SGHTA and CDR2 FQGTGA come from the germline V gene. V dropped 5 bases and J dropped 6; count of bases not matched to a gene: 2. The CDR3 covers 13 residues.

The chain joins TRBV3-1 (or the pseudogene TRBV3-2) to TRBJ1-4; D is possibly TRBD1 (6 bases). Trimming removed 0 bases at V and 5 bases at J, with 25 bases between. CDR1 and CDR2 (germline): LGHDT, YNNKEL (reference sequence). This CDR3 is built from 20 residues. For the CDR3, the DNA is TGTGCCAGCAGCCAAGAAGATAGCAGGGGCGGGAGTCTACTGAATGAAAAACTGTTTTTT. As protein: CASSQEDSRGGSLLNEKLFF.